This T cell receptor (beta chain) came from a study of OX40 agonist ivuxolimab in advanced cancers. Background on the study: Of the patients, three showed partial responses, one with hepatocellular carcinoma and two with cutaneous melanoma. Regarding the study as a whole: In the 0.1 to 3.0 mg/kg range, CD4+ and CD8+ blood T cells had expanded clonally by week 6. Among the least clonally expanded were partial responders at 0.1-3.0 mg/kg.

To note about this clone: The antigen remains undetermined.

Between the trimmed V and J ends, which lost 1 base and 5 bases, there was a span of 8 bases. Germline V CDR1 and CDR2: SGHNT, YENEEA. This CDR3 has 13 residues. The repertoire was sequenced with immunoSEQ multiplex PCR; TCRdb's copy has only in-frame clones and lacks some. The table shows 55,000 to 65,000 clones, with about 90% occurring only once. The input for sequencing was CD4+ or CD8+ T cells sorted from blood, taken in a trial of the OX40 agonist ivuxolimab. This receptor was identified in an adult with an advanced solid tumor such as melanoma, head and neck, liver or kidney cancer. The V gene is TRBV11-3, the J gene TRBJ2-5; D is unclear. The CDR3 sequence is CASSLGVRETQYF. The CDR3, as DNA: TGTGCCAGCAGCTTAGGAGTTCGGGAGACCCAGTACTTC.